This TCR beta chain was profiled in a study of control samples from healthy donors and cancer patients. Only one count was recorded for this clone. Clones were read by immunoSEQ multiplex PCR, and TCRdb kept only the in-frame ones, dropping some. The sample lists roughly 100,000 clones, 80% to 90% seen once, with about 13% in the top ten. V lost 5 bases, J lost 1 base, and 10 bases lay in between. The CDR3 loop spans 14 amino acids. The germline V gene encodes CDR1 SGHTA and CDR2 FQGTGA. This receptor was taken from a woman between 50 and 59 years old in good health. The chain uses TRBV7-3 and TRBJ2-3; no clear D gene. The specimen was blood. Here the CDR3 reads CASSLLDGTDTQYF. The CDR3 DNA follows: TGTGCCAGCAGCCTGCTAGATGGCACAGATACGCAGTATTTT.